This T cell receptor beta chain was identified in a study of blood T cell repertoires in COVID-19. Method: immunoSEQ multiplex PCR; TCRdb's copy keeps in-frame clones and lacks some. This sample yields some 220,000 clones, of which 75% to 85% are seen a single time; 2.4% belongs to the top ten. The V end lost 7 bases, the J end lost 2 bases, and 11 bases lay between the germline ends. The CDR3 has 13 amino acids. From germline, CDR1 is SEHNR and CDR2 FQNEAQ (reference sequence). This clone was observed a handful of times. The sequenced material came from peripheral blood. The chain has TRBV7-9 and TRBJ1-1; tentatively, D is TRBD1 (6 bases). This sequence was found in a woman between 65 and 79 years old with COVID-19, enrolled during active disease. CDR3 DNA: TGTGCCAGCACCCCAGGGACAAACACTGAAGCTTTCTTT. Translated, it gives CASTPGTNTEAFF.